This is a list of T cell receptor beta chains from one sample in a study of tumor-infiltrating lymphocytes in localized non-small cell lung cancer. Some clones are missing from TCRdb's copy, which holds only in-frame ones; the method was immunoSEQ multiplex PCR. The sample contains about 14,000 clones, about 70% of which appear only once. Sequencing used lung tumor tissue. These TCRs come from a human donor with non-small cell lung cancer. Both conserved end residues are part of each CDR3. Fields, in order: D gene, clone size, J gene, CDR3 length, V gene, CDR3 protein, CDR3 DNA. D genes are given only for firm matches. Only part of the rows carry a size: once, few, many, or a class if the clone is expanded.

NA NA TRBJ2-7 14 TRBV4-3 CASSPGTGSYEQYF TGCGCCAGCAGCCCGGGGACCGGTTCCTACGAGCAGTACTTC
NA NA TRBJ1-1 14 TRBV11-2 CASSSFTRKAEAFF TGTGCCAGCAGCTCCTTCACCCGGAAGGCTGAAGCTTTCTTT
NA NA TRBJ2-3 18 TRBV11-2 CASSLNSGGARRVHTQYF TGTGCCAGCAGCTTAAACTCAGGGGGGGCTCGCCGCGTACATACGCAGTATTTT
TRBD2 NA TRBJ2-1 16 TRBV4-1 CASSPLAGTSYNEQFF TGCGCCAGCAGCCCACTAGCGGGGACCTCCTACAATGAGCAGTTCTTC
NA NA TRBJ1-1 14 TRBV2 CASSLARPYTEAFF TGTGCCAGCAGCCTCGCGAGGCCTTACACTGAAGCTTTCTTT
TRBD2 NA TRBJ2-1 15 TRBV9 CASSVGLAGFNEQFF TGTGCCAGCAGCGTAGGGTTAGCGGGATTTAATGAGCAGTTCTTC
TRBD1 NA TRBJ1-1 14 TRBV13 CASSGEGAGTEAFF TGTGCCAGCAGCGGAGAGGGGGCTGGCACTGAAGCTTTCTTT
NA NA TRBJ2-5 11 TRBV30 CAHRVLETQYF TGTGCTCACAGGGTTTTAGAGACCCAGTACTTC
NA NA TRBJ1-5 12 TRBV6-4 CASSDSAQPQHF TGTGCCAGCAGTGATTCGGCACAGCCCCAGCATTTT
NA NA TRBJ2-2 13 TRBV18 CASSHPGPGELFF TGTGCCAGCTCACATCCGGGCCCCGGGGAGCTGTTTTTT
TRBD1 NA TRBJ1-2 15 TRBV6-5 CASSPGTGGAYGYTF TGTGCCAGCAGCCCTGGGACAGGGGGCGCCTATGGCTACACCTTC
NA NA TRBJ2-7 11 TRBV2 CASSEQVEQYF TGTGCCAGCAGTGAGCAGGTCGAGCAGTACTTC
NA few TRBJ1-5 14 TRBV7-2 CASSSTDSNQPQHF TGTGCCAGCAGCTCGACGGATAGCAATCAGCCCCAGCATTTT
NA once TRBJ1-2 13 TRBV6-6 CASSYNHIYGYTF TGTGCCAGCAGTTACAACCATATCTATGGCTACACCTTC
NA NA TRBJ2-3 16 TRBV10-3 CAISERGGSAGDTQYF TGTGCCATCAGTGAACGAGGCGGATCCGCCGGCGATACGCAGTATTTT
NA few TRBJ2-3 14 TRBV30 CAWSVGVGADTQYF TGTGCCTGGAGTGTTGGGGTGGGGGCAGATACGCAGTATTTT
NA NA TRBJ2-3 13 TRBV29-1 CSVEARTAHTQYF TGCAGCGTTGAGGCCCGGACAGCACATACGCAGTATTTT
TRBD1 NA TRBJ1-2 16 TRBV7-2 CASSRDRGIGRYGYTF TGTGCCAGCAGCCGGGACAGGGGGATTGGGCGCTATGGCTACACCTTC
NA NA TRBJ1-5 17 TRBV19 CASTTVGGGQSNQPQHF TGTGCCAGTACCACCGTCGGGGGGGGCCAAAGCAATCAGCCCCAGCATTTT
TRBD1 NA TRBJ1-3 15 TRBV7-8 CASSPQQGAGNTIYF TGTGCCAGCAGCCCTCAACAGGGGGCTGGAAACACCATATATTTT
NA few TRBJ2-3 15 TRBV10-1 CASSESGLIGDTQYF TGCGCCAGCAGTGAATCAGGGTTAATTGGAGATACGCAGTATTTT
TRBD1 NA TRBJ1-5 15 TRBV19 CASLGQDYSNQPQHF TGTGCCAGTTTGGGACAGGATTATAGCAATCAGCCCCAGCATTTT
TRBD2 NA TRBJ2-5 13 TRBV5-1 CASSLFGGETQYF TGCGCCAGCAGCTTGTTCGGGGGGGAGACCCAGTACTTC
TRBD1 NA TRBJ2-5 16 TRBV5-5 CASSHWQGALEETQYF TGTGCCAGCAGCCATTGGCAGGGGGCCTTGGAAGAGACCCAGTACTTC
NA NA TRBJ1-1 15 TRBV21-1 CASSGWTDLNTEAFF TGTGCCAGCAGCGGATGGACAGATCTGAACACTGAAGCTTTCTTT
NA NA TRBJ1-2 15 TRBV6-5 CASSYEPVLGEGYTF TGTGCCAGCAGTTACGAGCCAGTGCTAGGAGAGGGCTACACCTTC
NA few TRBJ1-2 14 TRBV4-1 CASSQVSDANGYTF TGCGCCAGCAGCCAAGTGTCTGACGCAAATGGCTACACCTTC